Sequencing of this TCR beta chain was carried out in a study of identical twins' blood T cells. All three twin pairs grew up together with likely shared infections and vaccines. The CDR3 is made up of 12 amino acids. J lost 10 bases, V lost 5 bases, and 7 bases had no gene match. From germline, CDR1 is DFQATT and CDR2 SNEGSKA (reference sequence). Both ends of each TCR cDNA library bore sample-specific barcodes. As originally analysed: Clonotypes per individual ranged from about 95,000 to nearly 550,000. TCRdb analysed the 5' RACE reads with MiXCR anew, one entry per CDR3 protein. The V and J calls and clone size are TCRdb's, not the authors'. The sample records a few hundred thousand distinct CDR3 sequences, roughly 27% being singletons. This clonotype is medium-sized within its sample.

The V and J genes are TRBV20-1 and TRBJ2-3, with 9 bases aligning to TRBD1. This receptor was obtained from a woman between 18 and 50 years old in good health. Specimen: PBMCs. The CDR3 nucleotides read TGCAGTGCTCCGGGACAGGGAAGGGCGCAGTATTTT. Protein sequence: CSAPGQGRAQYF.